What follows are 24 T cell receptor beta chains derived from one specimen sequenced in a study of blood T cell repertoires in COVID-19. The table came from immunoSEQ multiplex PCR; TCRdb's copy has only in-frame clones and leaves some out. The table has 70,000 to 85,000 clones, approximately 91% seen once; the top ten hold around 2.7%. Specimen: peripheral blood. The receptor source for this set is a man between 65 and 85 years old with active or convalescent COVID-19.

The chain recombines TRBV18 with TRBJ2-3; tentative D call: TRBD2 (6 bases). V was clipped by 0 bases and J by 0 bases, with 13 bases between them. This CDR3 spans 17 amino acids. CDR1 is KGHSH and CDR2 is LQKENI in the germline V gene. The CDR3 region has the DNA TGTGCCAGCTCACCACCCCCGGGACTCCCTAGCACAGATACGCAGTATTTT. It specifies CASSPPPGLPSTDTQYF.

V usage is TRBV4-1 and J usage is TRBJ2-1; 14 nucleotides agree with TRBD2. Trimming cost V 3 bases and J 6 bases; bases outside gene matches: 1. Germline lookup yields CDR1 MGHRA and CDR2 YSYEKL. The CDR3 extends over 15 amino acids. CDR3 DNA: TGCGCCAGCAGCCAGACTAGCGGGAGGGGCAATGAGCAGTTCTTC. This gives the protein CASSQTSGRGNEQFF.

The chain uses TRBV21-1 and TRBJ1-3; TRBD1 is the table's D call and was not checked against the DNA. TRBV21-1 is labeled a pseudogene. This CDR3 is built from 17 residues. The CDR3 sequence: CASSRLQGRRGGNTIYF. The DNA of the CDR3 is TGTGCCAGCAGCAGGTTACAGGGGCGACGAGGGGGTAACACCATATATTTT.

This clone was found once. The rearrangement uses TRBV7-8 and TRBJ2-2; D is perhaps TRBD2 (6 bases). Trimming removed 5 bases from V and 4 bases from J, with 17 bases in between. CDR3 length: 16 residues. Germline CDR1 reads SGHVS; CDR2 reads FQNEAQ. The CDR3: CASSPGVGGGTGELFF. The CDR3 bases are TGTGCCAGCAGCCCCGGGGTCGGGGGTGGCACCGGGGAGCTGTTTTTT.

V and J are TRBV9 and TRBJ1-2, with TRBD1 matching over 10 bases. CDR1 and CDR2 (germline): SGDLS, YYNGEE. Trimming cost V 0 bases and J 3 bases; bases outside gene matches: 2. The CDR3 contains 15 residues. The CDR3 DNA sequence: TGTGCCAGCAGCGTAGGGACAGGGGGGTACTATGGCTACACCTTC. This sequence encodes CASSVGTGGYYGYTF. The whole variable domain, filled in from reference TRBV9 and TRBJ1-2, reads DSGVTQTPKHLITATGQRVTLRCSPRSGDLSVYWYQQSLDQGLQFLIQYYNGEERAKGNILERFSAQQFPDLHSELNLSSLELGDSALYFCASSVGTGGYYGYTFGSGTRLTVV.

V is TRBV6-5 and J is TRBJ2-3; perhaps TRBD2 as D (5 bases). Trimming cost V 8 bases and J 0 bases, with 12 bases left between them. Germline V gene sequence: CDR1 MNHEY, CDR2 SVGAGI. The CDR3 runs 14 residues. The CDR3: CASGGLASTDTQYF. The CDR3 region has the DNA TGTGCCAGCGGAGGCCTGGCGAGCACAGATACGCAGTATTTT.

This rearrangement joins TRBV5-6 to TRBJ2-7; 10 nucleotides line up with TRBD1. The CDR3 has 14 amino acids. Germline CDR1 and CDR2: SGHDT and YYEEEE. Losses at the gene ends were 7 bases for V and 7 bases for J; bases not matched to a gene: 11. DNA for the CDR3: TGTGCCAGCCTCCCGGACAGGGGGTTCGGGGAGCAGTACTTC. Residues: CASLPDRGFGEQYF.

V is TRBV18 and J is TRBJ2-3; D is ambiguous. The CDR3 contains 13 residues. V lost 3 bases and J 2 bases, leaving 6 bases between the germline ends. CDR1 KGHSH and CDR2 LQKENI come from the germline V gene. The CDR3 coding sequence is TGTGCCAGCTCACCTCAGATCACAGATACGCAGTATTTT. Protein: CASSPQITDTQYF.

This rearrangement joins TRBV7-8 to TRBJ2-1; TRBD2 matches 7 bases. Germline V gene data show CDR1 as SGHVS and CDR2 as FQNEAQ. With V trimmed by 4 bases and J by 4 bases, 10 bases remained unmatched. The CDR3 runs to 16 residues. CDR3 sequence: CASSSRSGPGYNEQFF. CDR3 nucleotide sequence: TGTGCCAGCAGCTCCCGTAGCGGGCCCGGATACAATGAGCAGTTCTTC.

CDR3: CASSQGGGSPTASDYGYTF. CDR3 coding DNA: TGCGCCAGCAGTCAGGGGGGGGGAAGTCCTACGGCCTCCGACTATGGCTACACCTTC. The chain couples TRBV23-1 to TRBJ1-2; perhaps TRBD1 as D (5 bases). TRBV23-1 is reported as an ORF; its role is uncertain. Deletions cut 3 bases from V and 3 bases from J, with 26 bases between. The CDR3 spans 19 residues.

This chain joins TRBV2 and TRBJ2-3, with D possibly matching TRBD2 (6 bases). The CDR3 has 13 amino acids. Trimming took 11 bases from V and 1 from J, leaving 13 bases between them. Germline loops: CDR1 SNHLY, CDR2 FYNNEI. The CDR3: CAARERGTDTQYF. The CDR3 region has the DNA TGTGCCGCAAGGGAGCGGGGCACAGATACGCAGTATTTT.

V usage is TRBV18 and J usage is TRBJ2-7, with 7 bases lining up with TRBD2. V dropped 4 bases and J dropped 2; count of bases not matched to a gene: 8. The CDR3 totals 15 residues. Looked up from germline, CDR1 is KGHSH and CDR2 is LQKENI. CDR3 loop: CASSLTSAQTYEQYF. The CDR3 DNA sequence: TGTGCCAGCTCACTCACTAGCGCTCAAACCTACGAGCAGTACTTC. The variable domain in full, completed from reference TRBV18 and TRBJ2-7, reads NAGVMQNPRHLVRRRGQEARLRCSPMKGHSHVYWYRQLPEEGLKFMVYLQKENIIDESGMPKERFSAEFPKEGPSILRIQQVVRGDSAAYFCASSLTSAQTYEQYFGPGTRLTVT.

This clone was seen only once. V is TRBV3-1 (or the pseudogene TRBV3-2) and J is TRBJ2-5, with 7 bases lining up with TRBD1. The ends lost 4 bases at V and 13 bases at J; junction bases unmatched: 6. The CDR3 contains 11 residues. Germline CDR1 reads LGHDT; CDR2 reads YNNKEL (reference sequence). The CDR3: CASSRGGLGYF. CDR3 bases: TGTGCCAGCAGCCGAGGGGGCCTCGGGTACTTC.

V usage is TRBV25-1 and J usage is TRBJ2-7, with 9 bases fitting TRBD1. The CDR3 is made up of 14 amino acids. J lost 4 bases, V lost 5 bases, and 6 bases had no gene match. CDR1 MGHDK and CDR2 SYGVNS come from the germline V gene. The CDR3 loop reads CASSYTGGAYEQYF. The CDR3 DNA reads as TGTGCCAGCAGTTATACAGGGGGCGCGTACGAGCAGTACTTC.

The chain is built from TRBV15 and TRBJ1-1, with D tentatively TRBD1 (6 bases). Germline-derived CDR1 and CDR2 are LNHNV and YYDKDF (reference sequence). V was pared by 1 base and J by 0 bases, with 9 bases between. The CDR3 consists of 15 residues. The CDR3 DNA follows: TGTGCCACCAGCAGAGTACGACAGGTGAACACTGAAGCTTTCTTT. Its translation: CATSRVRQVNTEAFF.

The chain couples TRBV27 to TRBJ2-1, with TRBD2 matching over 10 bases. The germline CDR1 and CDR2 sequences are MNHEY and SMNVEV (reference sequence). CDR3 length: 13 amino acids. Germline trimming cut 8 bases from V and 7 bases from J; bases unmatched to any gene: 5. The CDR3 DNA follows: TGTGCCAGCTCTGCTAGCGGGAGTAATGAGCAGTTCTTC. Translating it yields CASSASGSNEQFF.

The V and J genes are TRBV6-2 or TRBV6-3 and TRBJ2-1, with TRBD1 matching 8 bases. Unmatched junction bases numbered 6, after V lost 5 bases and J lost 6 bases. Germline V gives CDR1 MNHEY, CDR2 SVGEGT. This CDR3 has 14 residues. CDR3 loop: CASSLTGAVNEQFF. The CDR3 DNA reads TGTGCCAGCAGTCTGACAGGGGCGGTCAATGAGCAGTTCTTC.

This clone was recorded only once. This chain connects TRBV18 to TRBJ1-1; 8 bases fit TRBD1. V lost 1 base to trimming and J lost 2 bases; unmatched junction nucleotides: 6. The V gene's germline CDR1 is KGHSH and CDR2 LQKENI. The CDR3 has 16 residues. CDR3 sequence (DNA): TGTGCCAGCTCACCACGGTCAGGGGGCCCAAACACTGAAGCTTTCTTT. Residues: CASSPRSGGPNTEAFF.

The chain recombines TRBV28 with TRBJ1-5, with D possibly being TRBD1 (5 bases). Trimming removed 2 bases from V and 6 bases from J, with 11 bases in between. CDR1 and CDR2 from the germline V gene are MDHEN and SYDVKM. The CDR3 contains 14 residues. The CDR3 sequence is CASSLIGQGQPQHF. CDR3 coding DNA: TGTGCCAGCAGTTTAATTGGGCAGGGTCAGCCCCAGCATTTT.

The chain has TRBV19 and TRBJ2-2; possible D gene TRBD2, 5 bases. The length of the CDR3 is 16 residues. Germline lookup yields CDR1 LNHDA and CDR2 SQIVND (reference sequence). V gave up 10 bases and J gave up 0 bases, with 18 bases separating them. The DNA of the CDR3 is TGTGCCACTAAGTTTGGGTCGGGAACGAACACCGGGGAGCTGTTTTTT. It translates to CATKFGSGTNTGELFF.

This sequence joins TRBV9 and TRBJ1-3, with D unresolved. V dropped 3 bases and J dropped 0 bases, with 10 bases sitting between them. The CDR3 spans 15 residues. The germline CDR1 and CDR2 sequences are SGDLS and YYNGEE. As DNA, the CDR3 is TGTGCCAGCAGCGCACAAACACGCTCTGGAAACACCATATATTTT. Protein product: CASSAQTRSGNTIYF. The full variable domain, its missing parts supplied by reference TRBV9 and TRBJ1-3, is DSGVTQTPKHLITATGQRVTLRCSPRSGDLSVYWYQQSLDQGLQFLIQYYNGEERAKGNILERFSAQQFPDLHSELNLSSLELGDSALYFCASSAQTRSGNTIYFGEGSWLTVV.

This sequence joins TRBV4-1 and TRBJ2-2; 10 bases are shared with TRBD1. The CDR3 runs 15 residues. The V gene end was trimmed by 4 bases and the J gene end by 5 bases; junction bases not matched to a gene: 4. Germline values: CDR1 MGHRA, CDR2 YSYEKL. The CDR3 loop is CASSPGDRGTGELFF. Written as DNA, the CDR3 is TGCGCCAGCAGCCCTGGGGACAGGGGTACCGGGGAGCTGTTTTTT.

The rearrangement links TRBV5-1 to TRBJ1-6, with D possibly being TRBD1 (6 bases). Germline values: CDR1 SGHRS, CDR2 YFSETQ. The CDR3 is 14 amino acids. Trimming cost V 1 base and J 10 bases, with 12 bases left between them. The CDR3 reads CASSLPGAGSPLHF. In nucleotides, the CDR3 is TGCGCCAGCAGCTTGCCAGGGGCTGGATCACCCCTCCACTTT.

The rearrangement links TRBV25-1 to TRBJ2-1; TRBD1 matches 9 bases. There are 18 residues in the CDR3. Per germline, CDR1 MGHDK and CDR2 SYGVNS. Trimming at V came to 8 bases and at J to 3 bases, leaving 17 bases not matched to a gene. The CDR3 DNA reads TGTGCCAGCTCGGGACAGGGAACTAGAGTTGGGAACTACAATGAGCAGTTCTTC. It specifies CASSGQGTRVGNYNEQFF.